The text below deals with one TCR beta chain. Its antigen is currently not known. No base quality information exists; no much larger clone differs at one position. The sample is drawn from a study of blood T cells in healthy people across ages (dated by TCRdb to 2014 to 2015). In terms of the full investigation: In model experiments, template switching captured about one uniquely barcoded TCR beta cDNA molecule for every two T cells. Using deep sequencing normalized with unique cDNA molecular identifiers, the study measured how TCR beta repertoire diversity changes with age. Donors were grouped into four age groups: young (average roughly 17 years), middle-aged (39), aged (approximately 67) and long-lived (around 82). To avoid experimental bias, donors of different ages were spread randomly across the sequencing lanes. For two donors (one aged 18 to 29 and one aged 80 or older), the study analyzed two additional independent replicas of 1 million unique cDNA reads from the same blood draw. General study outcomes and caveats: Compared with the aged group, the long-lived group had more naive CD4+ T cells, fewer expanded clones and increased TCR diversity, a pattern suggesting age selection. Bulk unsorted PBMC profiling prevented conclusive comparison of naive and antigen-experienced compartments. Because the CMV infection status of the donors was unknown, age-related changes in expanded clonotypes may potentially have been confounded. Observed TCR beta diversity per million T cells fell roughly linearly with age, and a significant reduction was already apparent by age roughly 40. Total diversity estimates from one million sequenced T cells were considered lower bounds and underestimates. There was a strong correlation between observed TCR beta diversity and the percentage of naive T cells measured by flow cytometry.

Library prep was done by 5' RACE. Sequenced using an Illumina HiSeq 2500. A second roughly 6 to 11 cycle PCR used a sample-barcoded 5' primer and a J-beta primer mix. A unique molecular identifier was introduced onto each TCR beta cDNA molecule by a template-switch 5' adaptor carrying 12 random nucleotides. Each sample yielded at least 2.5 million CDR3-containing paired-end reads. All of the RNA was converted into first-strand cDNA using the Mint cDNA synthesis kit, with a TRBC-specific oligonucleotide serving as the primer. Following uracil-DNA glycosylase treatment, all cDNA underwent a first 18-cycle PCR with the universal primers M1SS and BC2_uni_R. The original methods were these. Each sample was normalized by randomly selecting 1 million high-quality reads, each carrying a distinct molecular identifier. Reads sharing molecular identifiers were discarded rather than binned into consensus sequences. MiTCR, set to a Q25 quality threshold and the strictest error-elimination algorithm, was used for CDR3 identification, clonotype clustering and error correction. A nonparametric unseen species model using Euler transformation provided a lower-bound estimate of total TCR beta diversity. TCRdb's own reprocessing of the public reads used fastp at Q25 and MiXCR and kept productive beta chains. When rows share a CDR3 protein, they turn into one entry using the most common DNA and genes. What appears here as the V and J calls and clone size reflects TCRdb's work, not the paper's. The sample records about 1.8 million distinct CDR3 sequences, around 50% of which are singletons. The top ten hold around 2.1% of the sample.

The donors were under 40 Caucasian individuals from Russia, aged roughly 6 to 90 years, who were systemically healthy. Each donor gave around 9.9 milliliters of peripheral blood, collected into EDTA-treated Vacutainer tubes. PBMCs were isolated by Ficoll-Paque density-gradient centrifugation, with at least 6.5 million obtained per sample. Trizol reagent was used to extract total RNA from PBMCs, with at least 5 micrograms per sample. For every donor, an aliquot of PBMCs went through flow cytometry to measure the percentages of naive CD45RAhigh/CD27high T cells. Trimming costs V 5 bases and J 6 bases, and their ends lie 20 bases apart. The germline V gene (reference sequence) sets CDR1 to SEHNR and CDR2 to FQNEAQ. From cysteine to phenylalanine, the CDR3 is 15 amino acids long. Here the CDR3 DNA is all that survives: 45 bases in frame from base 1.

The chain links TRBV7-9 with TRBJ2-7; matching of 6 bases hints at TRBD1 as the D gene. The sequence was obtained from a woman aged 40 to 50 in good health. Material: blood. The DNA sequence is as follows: TGTGCCAGCAGCCCGCCAGGACAGATCTCCGGCGAGCAGTACTTC. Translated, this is CASSPPGQISGEQYF. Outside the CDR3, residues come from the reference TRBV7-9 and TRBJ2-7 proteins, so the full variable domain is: DTGVSQNPRHKITKRGQNVTFRCDPISEHNRLYWYRQTLGQGPEFLTYFQNEAQLEKSRLLSDRFSAERPKGSFSTLEIQRTEQGDSAMYLCASSPPGQISGEQYFGPGTRLTVT.